Listed below are T cell receptor beta chains from one sample, sequenced in a study of CD8 T cells in Susac syndrome. TCRdb used MiXCR to reprocess the immunoSEQ multiplex PCR reads, holding one entry per CDR3 protein. Among around 200,000 distinct CDR3 sequences listed, 85% to 95% were seen once. The sequencing sample was made of CD4+ T cells from PBMCs. These receptors all stem from a human donor in good health. The CDR3 runs from the conserved cysteine through the conserved F or W. The order of the fields is clone size, D gene, J gene, V gene, CDR3 protein, CDR3 DNA. A D gene is named only where the DNA matches it firmly. Rows give clone size only sometimes, using once, few, many, or a class for an expanded clone.

abundance: -
d_gene: TRBD2
j_gene: TRBJ2-1
v_gene: TRBV29-1
CDR3aa: CSVGHRLAAFYNEQFF
CDR3nt: TGCAGCGTTGGTCATCGTCTAGCGGCATTCTACAATGAGCAGTTCTTC

abundance: once
d_gene: TRBD1
j_gene: TRBJ1-4
v_gene: TRBV4-1
CDR3aa: CASSRQDRVFEKLFF
CDR3nt: TGCGCCAGCAGCCGACAGGACAGGGTATTTGAAAAACTGTTTTTT

abundance: -
d_gene: -
j_gene: TRBJ1-1
v_gene: TRBV29-1
CDR3aa: CGTPGASLFTEAFF
CDR3nt: TGCGGAACACCGGGAGCTTCCCTCTTCACTGAAGCTTTCTTT

abundance: once
d_gene: TRBD2
j_gene: TRBJ2-1
v_gene: TRBV3-1
CDR3aa: CASSPIAGEYNEQFF
CDR3nt: TGTGCCAGCAGCCCTATAGCGGGGGAGTACAATGAGCAGTTCTTC

abundance: -
d_gene: -
j_gene: TRBJ2-7
v_gene: TRBV20-1
CDR3aa: CSARDQAGRKLEQYF
CDR3nt: TGCAGTGCTAGAGATCAAGCGGGCAGAAAACTTGAGCAGTACTTC

abundance: -
d_gene: TRBD1
j_gene: TRBJ1-5
v_gene: TRBV18
CDR3aa: CASSALGQGAYQPQHF
CDR3nt: TGTGCCAGCTCGGCGTTAGGGCAGGGGGCCTATCAGCCCCAGCATTTT

abundance: -
d_gene: TRBD2
j_gene: TRBJ2-1
v_gene: TRBV12-3/TRBV12-4
CDR3aa: CASSLLAGGFEQFF
CDR3nt: TGTGCCAGCAGTTTACTAGCGGGGGGGTTTGAGCAGTTCTTC

abundance: -
d_gene: -
j_gene: TRBJ1-5
v_gene: TRBV5-1
CDR3aa: CASSLDTGPDQPQHF
CDR3nt: TGCGCCAGCAGCTTGGATACGGGACCGGATCAGCCCCAGCATTTT

abundance: few
d_gene: -
j_gene: TRBJ2-1
v_gene: TRBV5-1
CDR3aa: CASGPPVIEQFF
CDR3nt: TGCGCCAGCGGCCCCCCGGTTATTGAGCAGTTCTTC

abundance: -
d_gene: TRBD2
j_gene: TRBJ2-3
v_gene: TRBV20-1
CDR3aa: CSARLAGTQDTQYF
CDR3nt: TGCAGTGCGAGACTAGCGGGAACCCAAGATACGCAGTATTTT

abundance: -
d_gene: -
j_gene: TRBJ2-1
v_gene: TRBV6-5
CDR3aa: CASNKGRGRLFF
CDR3nt: TGTGCCAGCAACAAGGGGCGAGGTAGGCTGTTCTTC

abundance: -
d_gene: TRBD1
j_gene: TRBJ1-6
v_gene: TRBV7-2
CDR3aa: CASRRDGTGVSPLHF
CDR3nt: TGTGCCAGCAGACGAGACGGGACAGGGGTGTCACCCCTCCACTTT

abundance: -
d_gene: -
j_gene: TRBJ2-1
v_gene: TRBV7-2
CDR3aa: CASSLTPGRREQFF
CDR3nt: TGTGCCAGCAGTTTAACCCCGGGTAGACGGGAGCAGTTCTTC

abundance: -
d_gene: -
j_gene: TRBJ2-1
v_gene: TRBV3-1
CDR3aa: CASSQEPQVNEQFF
CDR3nt: TGTGCCAGCAGCCAAGAACCTCAAGTCAATGAGCAGTTCTTC

abundance: -
d_gene: TRBD1
j_gene: TRBJ1-2
v_gene: TRBV29-1
CDR3aa: CSVVRTGGYGYTF
CDR3nt: TGCAGCGTTGTGCGGACAGGAGGGTATGGCTACACCTTC

abundance: -
d_gene: -
j_gene: TRBJ1-1
v_gene: TRBV20-1
CDR3aa: CSARRQDLAFF
CDR3nt: TGCAGTGCTAGGAGACAGGATCTCGCTTTCTTT

abundance: -
d_gene: -
j_gene: TRBJ1-2
v_gene: TRBV6-5
CDR3aa: CASSRGARGNYGYTF
CDR3nt: TGTGCCAGCTCGCGGGGGGCGCGGGGCAACTATGGCTACACCTTC

abundance: -
d_gene: TRBD1
j_gene: TRBJ1-5
v_gene: TRBV19
CDR3aa: CASSIRRDRLFNQPQHF
CDR3nt: TGTGCCAGTAGTATCCGCCGGGACAGACTATTCAATCAGCCCCAGCATTTT

abundance: -
d_gene: TRBD1
j_gene: TRBJ2-2
v_gene: TRBV4-3
CDR3aa: CASSQAGRGYTGELFF
CDR3nt: TGCGCCAGCAGCCAAGCGGGCAGGGGGTACACCGGGGAGCTGTTTTTT

abundance: once
d_gene: -
j_gene: TRBJ2-1
v_gene: TRBV12-3/TRBV12-4
CDR3aa: CASRQLNEQFF
CDR3nt: TGTGCCAGCAGACAGCTCAATGAGCAGTTCTTC

abundance: few
d_gene: -
j_gene: TRBJ2-7
v_gene: TRBV4-3
CDR3aa: CASSQEYRYYEQYF
CDR3nt: TGCGCCAGCAGCCAAGAATACCGCTACTACGAGCAGTACTTC

abundance: -
d_gene: -
j_gene: TRBJ2-1
v_gene: TRBV6-4
CDR3aa: CASSPTGTYNEQFF
CDR3nt: TGTGCCAGCAGCCCGACAGGTACCTACAATGAGCAGTTCTTC

abundance: -
d_gene: -
j_gene: TRBJ1-1
v_gene: TRBV6-6
CDR3aa: CASSYSRGLGTEAFF
CDR3nt: TGTGCCAGCAGTTACTCGAGAGGGTTGGGGACTGAAGCTTTCTTT

abundance: -
d_gene: -
j_gene: TRBJ2-5
v_gene: TRBV6-5
CDR3aa: CASSYTGGQETQYF
CDR3nt: TGTGCCAGCAGTTACACCGGAGGGCAAGAGACCCAGTACTTC

abundance: -
d_gene: -
j_gene: TRBJ1-5
v_gene: TRBV24-1
CDR3aa: CATSDWSSNQPQHF
CDR3nt: TGTGCCACCAGTGATTGGAGTAGCAATCAGCCCCAGCATTTT

abundance: -
d_gene: TRBD2
j_gene: TRBJ2-1
v_gene: TRBV20-1
CDR3aa: CSARRTSDTMKQFF
CDR3nt: TGCAGTGCTAGGAGGACTAGCGATACAATGAAGCAGTTCTTC

abundance: -
d_gene: TRBD2
j_gene: TRBJ2-3
v_gene: TRBV7-9
CDR3aa: CASSTWTSGSGRGDTQYF
CDR3nt: TGTGCCAGCAGCACCTGGACTAGCGGGAGTGGCCGCGGGGATACGCAGTATTTT

abundance: -
d_gene: -
j_gene: TRBJ2-2
v_gene: TRBV15
CDR3aa: CATSRADSYTGELFF
CDR3nt: TGTGCCACCAGCAGAGCGGACAGTTACACCGGGGAGCTGTTTTTT

abundance: -
d_gene: -
j_gene: TRBJ1-4
v_gene: TRBV15
CDR3aa: CATSRDLGTNEKLFF
CDR3nt: TGTGCCACCAGCAGAGATTTGGGAACTAATGAAAAACTGTTTTTT

abundance: -
d_gene: -
j_gene: TRBJ2-5
v_gene: TRBV6-5
CDR3aa: CATNSYGEETQYF
CDR3nt: TGTGCCACCAATTCGTATGGGGAAGAGACCCAGTACTTC

abundance: once
d_gene: -
j_gene: TRBJ2-3
v_gene: TRBV28
CDR3aa: CASRGYTDTQYF
CDR3nt: TGTGCCAGCAGAGGTTACACAGATACGCAGTATTTT

abundance: -
d_gene: -
j_gene: TRBJ1-2
v_gene: TRBV10-3
CDR3aa: CAISESLAGDRQGYTF
CDR3nt: TGTGCCATCAGTGAGTCTTTGGCTGGAGACCGGCAGGGCTACACCTTC

abundance: -
d_gene: -
j_gene: TRBJ2-7
v_gene: TRBV28
CDR3aa: CASSSWAGVGYEQYF
CDR3nt: TGTGCCAGCAGTTCGTGGGCGGGTGTGGGCTACGAGCAGTACTTC

abundance: -
d_gene: -
j_gene: TRBJ2-7
v_gene: TRBV5-1
CDR3aa: CASSLGLGEQYF
CDR3nt: TGCGCCAGCAGCTTGGGATTAGGGGAGCAGTACTTC

abundance: -
d_gene: -
j_gene: TRBJ2-1
v_gene: TRBV29-1
CDR3aa: CSAGPRDYNEQFF
CDR3nt: TGCAGCGCCGGGCCACGGGACTACAATGAGCAGTTCTTC

abundance: -
d_gene: TRBD1
j_gene: TRBJ1-1
v_gene: TRBV29-1
CDR3aa: CSVENPGGYTEAFF
CDR3nt: TGCAGCGTTGAGAACCCAGGGGGCTACACTGAAGCTTTCTTT

abundance: -
d_gene: TRBD1
j_gene: TRBJ1-1
v_gene: TRBV6-1
CDR3aa: CASSSTGGQAFF
CDR3nt: TGTGCCAGCAGTTCGACAGGGGGACAAGCTTTCTTT

abundance: -
d_gene: -
j_gene: TRBJ1-1
v_gene: TRBV9
CDR3aa: CASSAMEMNTEAFF
CDR3nt: TGTGCCAGCAGCGCGATGGAGATGAACACTGAAGCTTTCTTT

abundance: once
d_gene: -
j_gene: TRBJ1-5
v_gene: TRBV30
CDR3aa: CAWNNPGYNQPQHF
CDR3nt: TGTGCCTGGAACAACCCGGGTTACAATCAGCCCCAGCATTTT

abundance: -
d_gene: -
j_gene: TRBJ2-3
v_gene: TRBV12-3/TRBV12-4
CDR3aa: CASSFEEPDTQYF
CDR3nt: TGTGCCAGCAGTTTTGAAGAGCCAGATACGCAGTATTTT

abundance: -
d_gene: -
j_gene: TRBJ2-4
v_gene: TRBV2
CDR3aa: CASRRQVAKNIQYF
CDR3nt: TGTGCCAGCAGGAGACAGGTAGCCAAAAACATTCAGTACTTC

abundance: -
d_gene: TRBD2
j_gene: TRBJ2-3
v_gene: TRBV20-1
CDR3aa: CSARAQTSGKADTQYF
CDR3nt: TGCAGTGCTAGAGCTCAGACTAGCGGAAAAGCAGATACGCAGTATTTT

abundance: -
d_gene: TRBD2
j_gene: TRBJ2-1
v_gene: TRBV13
CDR3aa: CASSYLTSGGHDEQFF
CDR3nt: TGTGCCAGCAGCTACCTCACTAGCGGGGGGCATGATGAGCAGTTCTTC

abundance: -
d_gene: -
j_gene: TRBJ1-2
v_gene: TRBV3-1
CDR3aa: CASTGDLDGYTF
CDR3nt: TGTGCCAGCACAGGGGATTTGGACGGCTACACCTTC

abundance: -
d_gene: TRBD2
j_gene: TRBJ2-5
v_gene: TRBV7-2
CDR3aa: CASSGLAGVRETQYF
CDR3nt: TGTGCCAGCAGCGGACTAGCGGGAGTCAGGGAGACCCAGTACTTC

abundance: -
d_gene: TRBD1
j_gene: TRBJ2-7
v_gene: TRBV25-1
CDR3aa: CASSLGTGGYDEQYF
CDR3nt: TGTGCCAGCAGTCTGGGGACAGGGGGCTACGACGAGCAGTACTTC

abundance: -
d_gene: -
j_gene: TRBJ1-1
v_gene: TRBV6-2/TRBV6-3
CDR3aa: CASSYGGFGWSTEAFF
CDR3nt: TGTGCCAGCAGTTACGGAGGGTTTGGGTGGAGCACTGAAGCTTTCTTT

abundance: -
d_gene: TRBD1
j_gene: TRBJ1-4
v_gene: TRBV14
CDR3aa: CASSIRQGGNEKLFF
CDR3nt: TGTGCCAGCAGCATACGACAGGGGGGTAACGAAAAACTGTTTTTT

abundance: -
d_gene: TRBD2
j_gene: TRBJ2-5
v_gene: TRBV25-1
CDR3aa: CASSLAGGRETQYF
CDR3nt: TGTGCCAGCAGTTTAGCGGGAGGAAGGGAGACCCAGTACTTC

abundance: -
d_gene: TRBD1
j_gene: TRBJ1-2
v_gene: TRBV27
CDR3aa: CASSVDREANYGYTF
CDR3nt: TGTGCCAGCAGTGTGGACAGGGAGGCTAACTATGGCTACACCTTC

abundance: -
d_gene: -
j_gene: TRBJ1-1
v_gene: TRBV7-9
CDR3aa: CASSFPGGTEAFF
CDR3nt: TGTGCCAGCAGCTTTCCTGGGGGCACTGAAGCTTTCTTT

abundance: -
d_gene: TRBD2
j_gene: TRBJ2-3
v_gene: TRBV7-2
CDR3aa: CASSFRLAGGVGQYF
CDR3nt: TGTGCCAGCAGCTTTAGACTAGCGGGCGGGGTAGGGCAGTATTTT

abundance: -
d_gene: TRBD1
j_gene: TRBJ1-5
v_gene: TRBV20-1
CDR3aa: CSAGGDRDRFNQPQHF
CDR3nt: TGCAGTGCGGGCGGTGACCGGGACAGGTTCAATCAGCCCCAGCATTTT